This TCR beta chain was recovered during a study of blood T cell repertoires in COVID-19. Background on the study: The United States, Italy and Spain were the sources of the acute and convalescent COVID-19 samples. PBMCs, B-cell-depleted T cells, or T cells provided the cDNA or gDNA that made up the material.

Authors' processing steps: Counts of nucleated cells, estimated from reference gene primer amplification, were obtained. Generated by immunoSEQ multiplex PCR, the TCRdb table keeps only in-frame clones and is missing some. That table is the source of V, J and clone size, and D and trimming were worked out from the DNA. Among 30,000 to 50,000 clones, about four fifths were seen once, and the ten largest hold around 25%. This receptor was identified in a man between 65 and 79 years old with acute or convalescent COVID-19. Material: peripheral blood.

For the CDR3, the DNA is TGTGCCAGCACTCTACTAGCGGGAGGCACGGTCTATGAGCAGTTCTTC. Protein: CASTLLAGGTVYEQFF. This sequence joins TRBV27 and TRBJ2-1, with TRBD2 identical over 12 bases. V was pared by 7 bases and J by 8 bases, with 12 bases of the junction left unmatched. Per germline, CDR1 MNHEY and CDR2 SMNVEV (reference sequence). The CDR3 loop spans 16 amino acids.